This entry features one T cell receptor (beta chain) sequence. The data derive from a study of blood T cell repertoires in COVID-19. Authors' processing steps: Amplifying reference gene primers gave estimates of nucleated cell counts. Repertoires were generated with immunoSEQ multiplex PCR, while TCRdb's copy carries only in-frame clones and drops some. V and J calls and clone size come straight from that table; D and trimming were deduced from the DNA. Among about 190,000 clones listed, about 88% were seen once. Sequenced material: peripheral blood. The receptor's source is a man aged 30 to 45 with acute or convalescent COVID-19.

CDR3 sequence: CASSSPVRGPYEQYF. The CDR3 DNA is TGTGCCAGCAGCTCCCCGGTTAGGGGCCCCTACGAGCAGTACTTC. V is TRBV28 and J is TRBJ2-7; possible D gene TRBD1, 5 bases. The ends were cut back, 6 bases at V and 2 bases at J, with 17 bases in the middle. This CDR3 has 15 amino acids. In germline, CDR1 is MDHEN, CDR2 SYDVKM. Using reference TRBV28 and TRBJ2-7 for the parts outside the CDR3, the full variable domain is DVKVTQSSRYLVKRTGEKVFLECVQDMDHENMFWYRQDPGLGLRLIYFSYDVKMKEKGDIPEGYSVSREKKERFSLILESASTNQTSMYLCASSSPVRGPYEQYFGPGTRLTVT.